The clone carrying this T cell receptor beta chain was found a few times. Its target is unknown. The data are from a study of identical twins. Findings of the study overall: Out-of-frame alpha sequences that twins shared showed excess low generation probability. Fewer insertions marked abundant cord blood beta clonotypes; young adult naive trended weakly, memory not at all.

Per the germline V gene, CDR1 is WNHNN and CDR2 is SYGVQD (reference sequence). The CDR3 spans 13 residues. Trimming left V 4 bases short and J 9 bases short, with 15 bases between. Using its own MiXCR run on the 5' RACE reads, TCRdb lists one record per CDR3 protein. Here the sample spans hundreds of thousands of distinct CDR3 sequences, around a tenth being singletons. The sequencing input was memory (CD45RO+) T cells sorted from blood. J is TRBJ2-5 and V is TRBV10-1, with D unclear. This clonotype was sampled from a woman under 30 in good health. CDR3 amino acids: CASSASYVGPQYF. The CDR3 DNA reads TGCGCCAGCAGTGCGTCGTATGTAGGGCCCCAGTACTTC.